Below, one T cell receptor (beta chain) is given with its context. TCRdb's copy holds only in-frame clones and misses some; the assay was immunoSEQ multiplex PCR. The table has almost 300,000 clones, roughly 86% seen once. The data derive from a study of blood T cell repertoires in COVID-19. In germline, CDR1 is MDHEN, CDR2 SYDVKM. The CDR3 contains 13 residues. Trimming left V 8 bases short and J 4 bases short, with 14 bases between. The gene calls are TRBV28 and TRBJ1-2, with D maybe TRBD1 (6 bases). The specimen was peripheral blood. The source is a woman younger than 45 with COVID-19, enrolled during active disease. CDR3 nucleotides: TGTGCCAGCCACGGACAGCACTTCTATGGCTACACCTTC. It yields the protein CASHGQHFYGYTF.